This T cell receptor (beta chain) was recovered during a study of spatial heterogeneity in lung cancer. Overall study findings and caveats: Mutation counts in tumors were tracked by counts of expanded intratumoral alpha and beta TCRs.

The time point here: sample taken at primary tumor resection. This clonotype is medium-sized. What it recognizes is unknown. A library prepared for alpha chains yielded this beta chain as an off-target read; its size is of little meaning. The CDR3 extends over 14 amino acids. The junction had 11 bases not matched to a gene; V was cut back by 7 bases and J by 2 bases. CDR1 is DFQATT and CDR2 is SNEGSKA in the germline V gene (reference sequence). TCRdb itself ran the 5' RACE reads through MiXCR, one entry per CDR3 protein. The sample has approximately 2,700 distinct CDR3 sequences, about 49% seen once. The specimen comprised lung tumor tissue, sampled at surgery. The source is a male donor with early-stage non-small cell lung cancer. The genes are TRBV20-1 and TRBJ2-7, with 7 nucleotides matching TRBD2. This CDR3 is CSGAGLTGAYEQYF. The CDR3 DNA is TGCAGTGGAGCGGGACTCACGGGCGCCTACGAGCAGTACTTC.